Reported below is one TCR beta chain. The antigen is not known. Version v3.0 of the immunoSEQ assay ran at survey level. This table comes from immunoSEQ multiplex PCR, and its TCRdb copy is limited to in-frame clones, with some not included. The table shows tens of thousands of clones, with roughly 85% occurring only once. Per donor, a minimum of one pre-ART and a minimum of two post-ART PBMC samples were available. DNA was extracted from around 1-10 million thawed cryopreserved PBMC. This sample is drawn from a study of long-term antiretroviral therapy in people with HIV. Study findings and constraints: The repertoire was dominated at all time points by clones expanded before ART. Viral resistance, ART adherence and therapy changes all lacked available data.

The TCR was taken from a man between 18 and 35 years old with HIV. The starting material was unsorted PBMCs, obtained 0.8 years before starting antiretroviral therapy.

For the CDR3, the DNA is TGTGCCACGCGGGAGTCGGGAAAAGAGACCCAGTACTTC. This gives the protein CATRESGKETQYF. This rearrangement joins TRBV19 to TRBJ2-5; 7 positions match TRBD2. J was trimmed by 3 bases and V by 10 bases; bases with no gene match: 8. Germline values: CDR1 LNHDA, CDR2 SQIVND (reference sequence). The CDR3 is 13 residues long. The complete variable domain, with remaining parts taken from reference TRBV19 and TRBJ2-5, reads DGGITQSPKYLFRKEGQNVTLSCEQNLNHDAMYWYRQDPGQGLRLIYYSQIVNDFQKGDIAEGYSVSREKKESFPLTVTSAQKNPTAFYLCATRESGKETQYFGPGTRLLVL.